This TCR beta chain was captured in a study of cytomegalovirus exposure and HLA in healthy donors. TCRdb's table, derived via immunoSEQ multiplex PCR, lists solely in-frame clones and lacks some. The table lists tens of thousands of clones, 84% of them singletons, with 9.5% to 13% in the top ten. CDR1 MGHDK and CDR2 SYGVNS come from the germline V gene. The CDR3 consists of 15 residues. V lost 6 bases and J 0 bases, leaving 12 bases between the germline ends. The sample consisted of PBMCs. The TCR sequence derives from a woman under 30 in good health and CMV-seropositive. The J gene is TRBJ2-1, the V gene TRBV25-1; weak D call: TRBD1 (6 bases). CDR3 DNA sequence: TGTGCCAGCAGCCGAACAGGGCCCTCCTACAATGAGCAGTTCTTC. It encodes CASSRTGPSYNEQFF.